These 17 T cell receptor beta chains were sequenced from one sample in a study of T cells in tuberculosis. Method: immunoSEQ multiplex PCR; TCRdb's copy keeps in-frame clones and lacks some. The data hold 25,000 to 30,000 clones, with 85% to 95% observed a single time. The material sequenced was PBMCs. The receptors stem from a donor aged 10 to 29 with latent tuberculosis or without tuberculosis infection.

This clone appeared a single time. This chain joins TRBV28 and TRBJ2-3, with TRBD1 matching 7 bases. Per the germline V gene, CDR1 is MDHEN and CDR2 is SYDVKM. This CDR3 has 14 residues. J was trimmed by 8 bases and V by 5 bases; bases with no gene match: 10. CDR3 sequence: CASSLPPGQITQYF. The CDR3 region has the DNA TGTGCCAGCAGTCTGCCACCGGGACAGATTACGCAGTATTTT.

The chain couples TRBV27 to TRBJ2-1; D may be TRBD1 (6 bases). Germline CDR1 MNHEY, CDR2 SMNVEV (reference sequence). CDR3 length: 14 amino acids. V was pared by 6 bases and J by 2 bases, with 11 bases between. In DNA, the CDR3 is TGTGCCAGCAGAAGCGACAGGCCCTACAATGAGCAGTTCTTC. Amino acids: CASRSDRPYNEQFF.

The rearrangement links TRBV13 to TRBJ1-1; D not certain. CDR3 length: 13 residues. V was clipped by 2 bases and J by 6 bases, with 10 bases between them. Germline CDR1 reads PRHDT; CDR2 reads FYEKMQ (reference sequence). The CDR3 DNA reads TGTGCCAGCAGCTTATTATCAGAACCTGAAGCTTTCTTT. This codes for CASSLLSEPEAFF.

This chain joins TRBV4-1 and TRBJ1-3; tentative D call: TRBD1 (6 bases). Between the trimmed V and J ends, which lost 0 bases and 0 bases, there was a span of 24 bases. There are 21 residues in the CDR3. From germline, CDR1 is MGHRA and CDR2 YSYEKL. The CDR3 loop reads CASSQDGYRGQNLYSGNTIYF. CDR3 DNA sequence: TGCGCCAGCAGCCAAGATGGATACCGAGGACAGAATCTATACTCTGGAAACACCATATATTTT.

The chain combines TRBV7-2 with TRBJ2-7; D possibly corresponds to TRBD1 (6 bases). Trimming removed 5 bases from V and 5 bases from J, with 10 bases in between. Per the germline V gene, CDR1 is SGHTA and CDR2 is FQGNSA. The CDR3 is made up of 12 amino acids. CDR3 protein: CASSATGNEQYF. CDR3 DNA: TGTGCCAGCAGCGCTACAGGGAACGAGCAGTACTTC.

The V gene is TRBV10-3, the J gene TRBJ1-1; D perhaps matches TRBD1 (5 bases). The CDR3 runs to 12 residues. Germline lookup yields CDR1 ENHRY and CDR2 SYGVKD. V shed 5 bases and J shed 8 bases, with 12 bases lying between them. The DNA for the CDR3 is TGTGCCATCAGTCCCGGGGGTCCGGAAGCTTTCTTT. Translated: CAISPGGPEAFF.

J is TRBJ2-5 and V is TRBV29-1; TRBD1 is a possible D gene (6 bases). The CDR3 extends over 13 amino acids. From germline, CDR1 is SQVTM and CDR2 ANQGSEA. Trimming took 0 bases from V and 1 from J, leaving 6 bases between them. CDR3 coding DNA: TGCAGCGTTGAAGAGGACAGCCAAGAGACCCAGTACTTC. Its protein product is CSVEEDSQETQYF.

The chain recombines TRBV7-2 with TRBJ2-7; 7 bases are a match to TRBD2. The V gene's germline CDR1 is SGHTA and CDR2 FQGNSA. This CDR3 is built from 12 residues. J was trimmed by 9 bases and V by 4 bases; bases with no gene match: 6. Here the CDR3 DNA reads TGTGCCAGCAGCTACAGGACTAGTCGGCAGTACTTC. Its protein product is CASSYRTSRQYF.

This chain links TRBV6-4 with TRBJ2-2; 14 bases fit TRBD2. J gave up 5 bases and V 2 bases, and 13 bases lay outside the gene matches. Germline V gene lookup returns CDR1 MRHNA and CDR2 SNTAGT. This CDR3 is 20 amino acids long. CDR3 DNA sequence: TGTGCCAGCAGTGACGGGGGACTAGCGGGGGCCCCGGGGTTTACCGGGGAGCTGTTTTTT. Translating it yields CASSDGGLAGAPGFTGELFF.

The chain couples TRBV4-2 to TRBJ2-2; 11 nucleotides line up with TRBD2. The CDR3 runs 17 residues. Germline V lookup: CDR1 LGHNA, CDR2 YNFKEQ. V lost 1 base and J lost 2; bases outside the gene matches: 3. CDR3 coding DNA: TGTGCCAGCAGCCAAGCTAGCGGGGGGCTCAACACCGGGGAGCTGTTTTTT. Translating it yields CASSQASGGLNTGELFF.

The chain employs TRBV5-1 and TRBJ2-2; no reliable D call. Germline V CDR1 and CDR2: SGHRS, YFSETQ. This CDR3 is built from 12 residues. V lost 4 bases to trimming and J lost 3 bases, with 4 bases between them. CDR3 in DNA: TGCGCCAGCAGCATCTACACCGGGGAGCTGTTTTTT. Its protein is CASSIYTGELFF.

V and J are TRBV28 and TRBJ2-3, with TRBD1 matching 8 bases. Germline loops: CDR1 MDHEN, CDR2 SYDVKM. There are 21 residues in the CDR3. The V gene end was trimmed by 6 bases and the J gene end by 2 bases; junction bases not matched to a gene: 25. As DNA, the CDR3 is TGTGCCAGCAGAGCCTTGGGGGACAGGTACTCTACCCCGATCACCACAGATACGCAGTATTTT. The encoded protein is CASRALGDRYSTPITTDTQYF.

V and J are TRBV9 and TRBJ2-3; 13 nucleotides align to TRBD2. The trim removed 0 bases at V and 6 bases at J, leaving 10 bases unmatched. This CDR3 spans 18 amino acids. Per the germline V gene, CDR1 is SGDLS and CDR2 is YYNGEE. CDR3 loop: CASSVDPRTSGSGDTQYF. Here the CDR3 DNA reads TGTGCCAGCAGCGTAGATCCCCGGACTAGCGGGAGTGGCGATACGCAGTATTTT.

This rearrangement joins TRBV4-2 to TRBJ1-2, with 7 nucleotides matching TRBD1. Germline values: CDR1 LGHNA, CDR2 YNFKEQ. J gave up 5 bases and V 0 bases, and 15 bases lay outside the gene matches. The CDR3 is 18 residues long. Here the CDR3 reads CASSQDTGQGVVRYGYTF. The CDR3 nucleotides are TGTGCCAGCAGCCAAGATACGGGGCAGGGGGTCGTAAGGTATGGCTACACCTTC.

The chain is built from TRBV7-3 and TRBJ2-1, with D uncertain. The CDR3 has 13 amino acids. Trimming pared 1 base from V and 7 bases from J, leaving 8 bases between. The V gene's germline CDR1 is SGHTA and CDR2 FQGTGA. CDR3 protein: CASSLIVGNEQFF. As DNA, the CDR3 is TGTGCCAGCAGCTTAATTGTCGGGAATGAGCAGTTCTTC.

This rearrangement joins TRBV29-1 to TRBJ2-1; TRBD2 agrees at 13 bases. Germline V gene data show CDR1 as SQVTM and CDR2 as ANQGSEA. This CDR3 has 14 residues. After removal of 7 bases from V and 9 bases from J, the junction contained 9 bases not matched to a gene. The CDR3 is CSALGLAGISEQFF. The DNA for the CDR3 is TGCAGCGCCCTGGGACTAGCGGGGATTAGTGAGCAGTTCTTC.

The chain recombines TRBV5-1 with TRBJ2-3; D unclear. The ends were cut back, 4 bases at V and 0 bases at J, with 21 bases in the middle. This CDR3 contains 18 residues. Germline CDR1 SGHRS, CDR2 YFSETQ. The CDR3 region is CASSPTLDRRSSTDTQYF. The DNA for the CDR3 is TGCGCCAGCAGCCCAACCCTAGATAGAAGGAGTAGCACAGATACGCAGTATTTT.